Sequencing of this T cell receptor beta chain was carried out in a study of T cell responses to AZD1222 COVID-19 vaccine. CDR3 length: 13 residues. Trimming pared 0 bases from V and 5 bases from J, leaving 8 bases between. Germline V gene lookup returns CDR1 GTSNPN and CDR2 SVGIG (reference sequence). Study-wide points: Spike-wide vaccine-associated CD4 TCRs dominated at 160-218 and 743-854. The breadth and depth of Spike-specific TCRs increased once two AZD1222 doses had been given. Just a handful of AZD1222 recipients tested seropositive at baseline.

Assay: immunoSEQ multiplex PCR; the TCRdb copy retains only in-frame clones and omits some. The sample comprises about 110,000 clones, roughly 87% of which are singletons, and less than 9.5% rests with the top ten. Turning to this clone: Its target is not known.

This sequence joins TRBV30 and TRBJ2-1; D gene unclear. The sequencing here drew on peripheral blood, taken 28 days after the second AZD1222 dose. The clonotype comes from an adult who received the AZD1222 COVID-19 vaccine. As DNA, the CDR3 is TGTGCCTGGAGTGTGTCCACCAACAATGAGCAGTTCTTC. Residues: CAWSVSTNNEQFF.